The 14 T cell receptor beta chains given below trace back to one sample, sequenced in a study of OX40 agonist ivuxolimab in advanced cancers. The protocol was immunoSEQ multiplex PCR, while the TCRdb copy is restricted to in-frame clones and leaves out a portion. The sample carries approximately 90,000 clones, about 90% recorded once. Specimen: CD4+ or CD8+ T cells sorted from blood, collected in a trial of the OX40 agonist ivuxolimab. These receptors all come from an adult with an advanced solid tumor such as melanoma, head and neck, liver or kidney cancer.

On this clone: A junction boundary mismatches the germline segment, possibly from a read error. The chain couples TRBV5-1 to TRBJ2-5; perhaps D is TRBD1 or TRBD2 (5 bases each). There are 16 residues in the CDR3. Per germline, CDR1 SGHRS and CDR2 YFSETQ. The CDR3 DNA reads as TGCGCCAGCGGCTTACCTTTTGGGACCGGCCAAGAGACCCAGTACTTC. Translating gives CASGLPFGTGQETQYF.

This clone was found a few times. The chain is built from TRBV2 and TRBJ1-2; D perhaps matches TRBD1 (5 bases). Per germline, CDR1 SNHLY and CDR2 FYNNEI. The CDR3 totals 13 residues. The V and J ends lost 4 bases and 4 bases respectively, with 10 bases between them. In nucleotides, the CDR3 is TGTGCCAGCAGTGCTGAGGGGTCCTATGGCTACACCTTC. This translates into CASSAEGSYGYTF. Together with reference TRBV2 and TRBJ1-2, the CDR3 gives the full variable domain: EPEVTQTPSHQVTQMGQEVILRCVPISNHLYFYWYRQILGQKVEFLVSFYNNEISEKSEIFDDQFSVERPDGSNFTLKIRSTKLEDSAMYFCASSAEGSYGYTFGSGTRLTVV.

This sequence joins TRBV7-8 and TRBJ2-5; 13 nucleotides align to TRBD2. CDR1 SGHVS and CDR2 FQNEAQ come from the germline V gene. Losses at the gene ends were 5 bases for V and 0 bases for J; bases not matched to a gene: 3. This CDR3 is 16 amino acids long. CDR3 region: CASSLLAGGYQETQYF. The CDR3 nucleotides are TGTGCCAGCAGCCTACTAGCGGGAGGGTACCAAGAGACCCAGTACTTC. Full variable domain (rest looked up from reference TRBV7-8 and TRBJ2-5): GAGVSQSPRYKVAKRGQDVALRCDPISGHVSLFWYQQALGQGPEFLTYFQNEAQLDKSGLPSDRFFAERPEGSVSTLKIQRTQQEDSAVYLCASSLLAGGYQETQYFGPGTRLLVL.

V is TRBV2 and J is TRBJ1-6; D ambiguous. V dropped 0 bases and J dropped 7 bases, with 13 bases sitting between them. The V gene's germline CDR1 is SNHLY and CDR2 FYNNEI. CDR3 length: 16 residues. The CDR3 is CASSEARVYGNSPLHF. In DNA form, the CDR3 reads TGTGCCAGCAGTGAAGCGCGAGTATATGGAAATTCACCCCTCCACTTT.

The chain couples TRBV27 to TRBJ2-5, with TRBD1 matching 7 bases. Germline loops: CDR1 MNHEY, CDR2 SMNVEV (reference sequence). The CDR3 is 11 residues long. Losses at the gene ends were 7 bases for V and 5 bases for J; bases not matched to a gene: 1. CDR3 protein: CASTRGETQYF. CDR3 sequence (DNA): TGTGCCAGCACCAGGGGGGAGACCCAGTACTTC.

The CDR3 bases are TGTGCCAGCAGTGAAGGCAGGAATGGCTACACCTTC. Protein product: CASSEGRNGYTF. This sequence joins TRBV27 and TRBJ1-2; no clear D gene. V lost 5 bases and J 6 bases, leaving 10 bases between the germline ends. Germline V gene lookup returns CDR1 MNHEY and CDR2 SMNVEV (reference sequence). There are 12 residues in the CDR3.

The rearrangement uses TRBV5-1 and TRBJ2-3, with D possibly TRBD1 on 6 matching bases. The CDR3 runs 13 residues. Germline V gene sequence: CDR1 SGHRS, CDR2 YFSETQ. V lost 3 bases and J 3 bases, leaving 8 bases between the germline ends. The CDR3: CASSWTVTDTQYF. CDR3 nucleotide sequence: TGCGCCAGCAGCTGGACAGTGACAGATACGCAGTATTTT. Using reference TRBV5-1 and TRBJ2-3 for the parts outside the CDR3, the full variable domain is KAGVTQTPRYLIKTRGQQVTLSCSPISGHRSVSWYQQTPGQGLQFLFEYFSETQRNKGNFPGRFSGRQFSNSRSEMNVSTLELGDSALYLCASSWTVTDTQYFGPGTRLTVL.

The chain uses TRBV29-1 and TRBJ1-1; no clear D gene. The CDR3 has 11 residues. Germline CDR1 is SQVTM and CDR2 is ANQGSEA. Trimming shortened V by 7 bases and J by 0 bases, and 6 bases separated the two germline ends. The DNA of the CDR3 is TGCAGCGCGACACTGAACACTGAAGCTTTCTTT. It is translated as CSATLNTEAFF.

CDR3 protein: CASSRPGQGYEQYF. Written as DNA, the CDR3 is TGTGCCAGCTCTCGACCGGGACAGGGCTACGAGCAGTACTTC. The gene calls are TRBV18 and TRBJ2-7; TRBD1 matches 9 bases. Per the germline V gene, CDR1 is KGHSH and CDR2 is LQKENI. The CDR3 totals 14 residues. Losses at the gene ends were 6 bases for V and 3 bases for J; bases not matched to a gene: 6.

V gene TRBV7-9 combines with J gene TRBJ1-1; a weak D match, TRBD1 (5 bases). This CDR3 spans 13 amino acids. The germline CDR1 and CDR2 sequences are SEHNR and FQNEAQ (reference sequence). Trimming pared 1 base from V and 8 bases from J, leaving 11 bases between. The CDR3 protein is CASSLVWGSEAFF. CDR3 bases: TGTGCCAGCAGCTTAGTTTGGGGGTCCGAAGCTTTCTTT.

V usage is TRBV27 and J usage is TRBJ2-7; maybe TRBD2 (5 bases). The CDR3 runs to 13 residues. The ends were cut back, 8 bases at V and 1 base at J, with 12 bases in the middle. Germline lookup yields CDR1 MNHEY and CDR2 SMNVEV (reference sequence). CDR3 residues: CASFPTGSYEQYF. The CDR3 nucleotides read TGTGCCAGCTTTCCCACGGGGTCCTACGAGCAGTACTTC.

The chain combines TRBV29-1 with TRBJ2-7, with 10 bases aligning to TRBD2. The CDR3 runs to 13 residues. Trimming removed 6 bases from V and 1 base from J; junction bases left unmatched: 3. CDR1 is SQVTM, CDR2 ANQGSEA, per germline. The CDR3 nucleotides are TGCAGCGTCCTAGCGGGAGAGTCCTACGAGCAGTACTTC. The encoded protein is CSVLAGESYEQYF.

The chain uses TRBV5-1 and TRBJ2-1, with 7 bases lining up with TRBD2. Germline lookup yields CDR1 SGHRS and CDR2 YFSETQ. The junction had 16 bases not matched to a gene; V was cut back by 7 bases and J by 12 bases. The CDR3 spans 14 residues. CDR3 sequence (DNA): TGCGCCAGCTTAGCGGGTGTCGTCCGTAATATGCAGTTCTTC. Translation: CASLAGVVRNMQFF. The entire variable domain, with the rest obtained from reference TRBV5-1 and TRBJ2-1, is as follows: KAGVTQTPRYLIKTRGQQVTLSCSPISGHRSVSWYQQTPGQGLQFLFEYFSETQRNKGNFPGRFSGRQFSNSRSEMNVSTLELGDSALYLCASLAGVVRNMQFFGPGTRLTVL.

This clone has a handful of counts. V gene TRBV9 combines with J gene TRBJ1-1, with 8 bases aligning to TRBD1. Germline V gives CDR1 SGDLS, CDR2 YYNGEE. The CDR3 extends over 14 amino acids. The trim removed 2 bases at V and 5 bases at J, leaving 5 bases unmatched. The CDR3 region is CASSVETGVTEAFF. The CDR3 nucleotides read TGTGCCAGCAGCGTGGAGACAGGGGTGACTGAAGCTTTCTTT.